This section outlines one TCR beta chain sequence together with its context. TCRdb's copy holds only in-frame clones and misses some; the assay was immunoSEQ multiplex PCR. Of 150,000 to 200,000 clones in the sample, over 80% were seen once. This sample is part of a study of T cell responses to AZD1222 COVID-19 vaccine. Germline CDR1 reads SQVTM; CDR2 reads ANQGSEA. The V end lost 7 bases, the J end lost 14 bases, and 23 bases lay between the germline ends. This CDR3 has 12 amino acids. The sample was peripheral blood, taken 28 days after the second dose of the MenACWY control vaccine. This clonotype originated in an adult who received the MenACWY meningococcal vaccine as a control. The chain uses TRBV29-1 and TRBJ1-2; a weak D match, TRBD1 (5 bases). CDR3 amino acids: CSASRDGPAATF. CDR3 DNA sequence: TGCAGCGCCTCCCGGGACGGCCCCGCTGCTACCTTC.